This section outlines one T cell receptor beta chain sequence together with its context. Its matching antigen is unknown. Trimming took 7 bases from V and 5 from J; bases not matched to a gene: 14. Germline V gene data show CDR1 as MDHEN and CDR2 as SYDVKM. The CDR3 is 16 amino acids. These data originate in a study of OX40 agonist ivuxolimab in advanced cancers. Overall study context: Three partial responders included one hepatocellular carcinoma patient and two cutaneous melanoma patients. Findings and limits, study-wide: Individuals who were partial responders at 0.1-3.0 mg/kg had clonal expansion that ranked among the lowest. Relative to CD4+, CD8+ T cells held more expanded clones on average.

Repertoires were generated with immunoSEQ multiplex PCR, while TCRdb's copy carries only in-frame clones and drops some. This table has some 90,000 clones, 92% appearing once. The sample consisted of CD4+ or CD8+ T cells sorted from blood, taken in a trial of the OX40 agonist ivuxolimab. J is TRBJ2-7 and V is TRBV28, with TRBD1 matching over 10 bases. The receptor was isolated from an adult with an advanced solid tumor such as melanoma, head and neck, liver or kidney cancer. This CDR3 is CASTPNSGQGTHEQYF. The DNA for the CDR3 is TGTGCCAGCACTCCAAACTCGGGACAGGGGACGCACGAGCAGTACTTC.